This T cell receptor beta chain was observed in a study of Graves' ophthalmopathy and Graves' hyperthyroidism. Other autoimmune diseases, uncontrolled infections, pregnancy and lactation each led to patient exclusion. Amplification of TCR beta CDR3 regions used RNA transcripts. RT-PCR in the first round used HTBI primers; a second-round multiplex PCR followed. Via MiXCR, TCRdb re-called the multiplex PCR reads, giving one row per CDR3 protein. The sample has about 370,000 distinct CDR3 sequences; approximately 18% are singletons. The V and J ends lost 2 bases and 5 bases respectively, with 9 bases between them. Germline V gives CDR1 LNHNV, CDR2 YYDKDF (reference sequence). The CDR3 loop spans 13 amino acids.

The chain carries TRBV15 and TRBJ1-1, with D maybe TRBD1 (5 bases). The TCR comes from an adult woman with stable Graves' hyperthyroidism. The specimen was peripheral blood. In nucleotides, the CDR3 is TGTGCCACCAGCAGATCAGGGTATACTGAAGCTTTCTTT. Translated, it gives CATSRSGYTEAFF.